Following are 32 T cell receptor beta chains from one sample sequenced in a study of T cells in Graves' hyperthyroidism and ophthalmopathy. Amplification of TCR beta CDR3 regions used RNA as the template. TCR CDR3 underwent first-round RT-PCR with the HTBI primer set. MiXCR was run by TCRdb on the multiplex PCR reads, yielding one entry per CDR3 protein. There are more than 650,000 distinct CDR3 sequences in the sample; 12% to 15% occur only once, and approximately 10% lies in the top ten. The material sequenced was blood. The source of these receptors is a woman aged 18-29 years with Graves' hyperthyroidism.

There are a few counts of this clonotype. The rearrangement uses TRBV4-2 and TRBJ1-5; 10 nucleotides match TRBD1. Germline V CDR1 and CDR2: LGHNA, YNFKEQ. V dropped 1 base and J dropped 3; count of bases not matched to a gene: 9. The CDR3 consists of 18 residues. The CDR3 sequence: CASSQAPLGTGVNQPQHF. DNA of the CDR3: TGTGCCAGCAGCCAAGCGCCCTTAGGGACAGGGGTCAATCAGCCCCAGCATTTT.

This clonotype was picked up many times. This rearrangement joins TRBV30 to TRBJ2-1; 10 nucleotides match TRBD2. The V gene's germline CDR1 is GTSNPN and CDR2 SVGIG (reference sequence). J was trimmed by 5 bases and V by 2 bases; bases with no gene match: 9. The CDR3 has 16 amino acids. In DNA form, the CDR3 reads TGTGCCTGGAGTCGCCTAGCGGGAGAGGGCCACAATGAGCAGTTCTTC. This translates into CAWSRLAGEGHNEQFF.

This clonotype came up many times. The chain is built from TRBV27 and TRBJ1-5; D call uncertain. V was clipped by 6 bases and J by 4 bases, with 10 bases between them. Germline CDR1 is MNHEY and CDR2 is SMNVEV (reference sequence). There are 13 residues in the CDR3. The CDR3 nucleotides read TGTGCCAGCAGCTTAGCGGGAAATCAGCCCCAGCATTTT. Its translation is CASSLAGNQPQHF.

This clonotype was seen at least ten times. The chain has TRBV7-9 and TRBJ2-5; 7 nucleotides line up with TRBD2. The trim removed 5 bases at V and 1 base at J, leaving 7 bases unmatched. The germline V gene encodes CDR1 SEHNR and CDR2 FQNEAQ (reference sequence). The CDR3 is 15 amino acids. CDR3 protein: CASSRTTSFQETQYF. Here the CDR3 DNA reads TGTGCCAGCAGCCGCACGACTAGCTTCCAAGAGACCCAGTACTTC.

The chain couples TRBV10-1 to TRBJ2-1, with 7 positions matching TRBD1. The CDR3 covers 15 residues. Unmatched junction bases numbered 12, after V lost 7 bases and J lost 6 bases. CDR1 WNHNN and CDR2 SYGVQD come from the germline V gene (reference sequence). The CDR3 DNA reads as TGCGCCAGCACCCCGACAGGGCCCCCGGGCAATGAGCAGTTCTTC. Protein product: CASTPTGPPGNEQFF.

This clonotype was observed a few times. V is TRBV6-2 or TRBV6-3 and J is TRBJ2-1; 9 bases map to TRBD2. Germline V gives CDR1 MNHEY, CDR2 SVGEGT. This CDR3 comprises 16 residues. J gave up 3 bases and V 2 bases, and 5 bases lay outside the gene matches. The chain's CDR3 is CASSYGAGGGYNEQFF. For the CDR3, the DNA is TGTGCCAGCAGTTACGGGGCGGGAGGGGGCTACAATGAGCAGTTCTTC.

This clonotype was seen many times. The CDR3 bases are TGCAGTGCTGTCGGGGACAAAAACATTCAGTACTTC. This codes for CSAVGDKNIQYF. The rearrangement uses TRBV20-1 and TRBJ2-4; D may be TRBD2 (5 bases). In germline, CDR1 is DFQATT, CDR2 SNEGSKA (reference sequence). The CDR3 extends over 12 amino acids. V lost 5 bases, J lost 3 bases, and 8 bases lay in between.

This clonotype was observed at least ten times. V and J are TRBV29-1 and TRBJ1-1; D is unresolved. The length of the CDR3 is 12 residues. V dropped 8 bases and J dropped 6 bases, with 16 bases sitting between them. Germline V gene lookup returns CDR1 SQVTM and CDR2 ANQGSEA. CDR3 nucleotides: TGCAGCTTTTGTTGTGTCTCGGCTGAAGCTTTCTTT. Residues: CSFCCVSAEAFF.

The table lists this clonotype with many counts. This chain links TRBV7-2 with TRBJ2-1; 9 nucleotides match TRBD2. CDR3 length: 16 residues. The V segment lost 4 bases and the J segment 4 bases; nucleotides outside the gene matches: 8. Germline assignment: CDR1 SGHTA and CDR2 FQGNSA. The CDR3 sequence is CASSWNLAGPYNEQFF. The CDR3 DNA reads TGTGCCAGCAGCTGGAACCTAGCGGGGCCGTACAATGAGCAGTTCTTC.

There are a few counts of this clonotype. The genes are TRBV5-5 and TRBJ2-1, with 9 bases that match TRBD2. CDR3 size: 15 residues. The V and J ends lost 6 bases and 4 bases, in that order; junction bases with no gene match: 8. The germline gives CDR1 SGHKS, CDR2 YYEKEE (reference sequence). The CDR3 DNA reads TGTGCCAGCACCTCACTAGCGGGTTTATACAATGAGCAGTTCTTC. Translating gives CASTSLAGLYNEQFF.

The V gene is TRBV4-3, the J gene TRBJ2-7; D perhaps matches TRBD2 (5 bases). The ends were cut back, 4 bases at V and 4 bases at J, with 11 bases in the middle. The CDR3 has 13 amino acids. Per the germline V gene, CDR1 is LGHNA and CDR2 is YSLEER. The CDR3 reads CASSPGVRYEQYF. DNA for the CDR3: TGCGCCAGCAGCCCCGGGGTGCGGTACGAGCAGTACTTC.

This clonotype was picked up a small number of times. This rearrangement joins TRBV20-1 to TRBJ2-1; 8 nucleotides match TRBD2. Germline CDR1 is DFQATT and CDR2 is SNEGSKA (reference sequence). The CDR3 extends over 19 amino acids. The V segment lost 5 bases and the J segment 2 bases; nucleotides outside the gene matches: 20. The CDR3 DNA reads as TGCAGTGCTGGATCCCTGCGGGAGGCCCTTTCTAGGACCTACAATGAGCAGTTCTTC. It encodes CSAGSLREALSRTYNEQFF.

The CDR3 bases are TGTGCCAGCAGCCATGGACTAACCAGCGGGGAGCTGTTTTTT. As protein: CASSHGLTSGELFF. The chain recombines TRBV11-2 with TRBJ2-2; maybe TRBD2 (6 bases). Germline CDR1 is SGHAT and CDR2 is FQNNGV. V shed 5 bases and J shed 7 bases, with 14 bases lying between them. The CDR3 totals 14 residues.

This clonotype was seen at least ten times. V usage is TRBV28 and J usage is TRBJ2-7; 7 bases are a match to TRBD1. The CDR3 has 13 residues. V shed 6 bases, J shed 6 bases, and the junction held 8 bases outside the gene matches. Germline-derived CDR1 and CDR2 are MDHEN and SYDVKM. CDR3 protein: CASRRQGDGEQYF. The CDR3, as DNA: TGTGCCAGCAGAAGGCAGGGGGATGGCGAGCAGTACTTC.

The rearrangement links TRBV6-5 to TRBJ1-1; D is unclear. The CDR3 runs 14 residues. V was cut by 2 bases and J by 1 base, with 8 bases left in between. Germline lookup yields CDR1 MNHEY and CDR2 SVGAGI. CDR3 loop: CASSYAVRNTEAFF. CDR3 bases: TGTGCCAGCAGTTACGCCGTGCGGAACACTGAAGCTTTCTTT.

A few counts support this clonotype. CDR3 in amino acids: CASRILAGEQYF. CDR3 nucleotide sequence: TGTGCCAGCAGGATACTAGCGGGCGAGCAGTACTTC. V and J are TRBV6-1 and TRBJ2-7; 9 nucleotides line up with TRBD2. Looked up from germline, CDR1 is MNHNS and CDR2 is SASEGT. The CDR3 is 12 amino acids. V trimming: 6 bases; J trimming: 6 bases; junction bases outside the gene matches: 3.

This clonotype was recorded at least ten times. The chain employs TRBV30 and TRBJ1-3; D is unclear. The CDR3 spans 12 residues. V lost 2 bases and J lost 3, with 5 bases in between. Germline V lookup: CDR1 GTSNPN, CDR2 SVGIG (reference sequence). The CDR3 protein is CAWSLYGNTIYF. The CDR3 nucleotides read TGTGCCTGGAGTCTCTATGGAAACACCATATATTTT. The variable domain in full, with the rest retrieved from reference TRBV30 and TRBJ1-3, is SQTIHQWPATLVQPVGSPLSLECTVEGTSNPNLYWYRQAAGRGLQLLFYSVGIGQISSEVPQNLSASRPQDRQFILSSKKLLLSDSGFYLCAWSLYGNTIYFGEGSWLTVV.

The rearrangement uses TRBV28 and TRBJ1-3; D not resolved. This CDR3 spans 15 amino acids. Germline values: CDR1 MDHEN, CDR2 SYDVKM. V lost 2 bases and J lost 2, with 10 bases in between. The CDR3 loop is CASSLNLNAGNTIYF. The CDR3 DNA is TGTGCCAGCAGTTTAAACCTAAACGCTGGAAACACCATATATTTT.

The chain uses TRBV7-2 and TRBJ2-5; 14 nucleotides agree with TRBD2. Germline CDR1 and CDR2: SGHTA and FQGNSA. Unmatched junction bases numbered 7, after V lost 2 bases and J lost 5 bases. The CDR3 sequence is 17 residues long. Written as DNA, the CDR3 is TGTGCCAGCAGCTTACCCAGACTAGCGGGAGGGCCGGAGACCCAGTACTTC. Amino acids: CASSLPRLAGGPETQYF.

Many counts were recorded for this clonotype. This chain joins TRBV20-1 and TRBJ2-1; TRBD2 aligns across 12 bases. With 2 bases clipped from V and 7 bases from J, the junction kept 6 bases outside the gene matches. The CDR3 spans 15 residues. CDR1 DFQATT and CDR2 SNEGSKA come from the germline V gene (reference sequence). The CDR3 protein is CSARLSTSGRNEQFF. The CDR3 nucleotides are TGCAGTGCTAGATTGTCGACTAGCGGGAGAAATGAGCAGTTCTTC.

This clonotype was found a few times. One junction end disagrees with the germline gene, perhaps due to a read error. In nucleotides, the CDR3 is TGTGCCGGCAGTTTACTGAGTCGGGGCCAGCCCCAGCATTTT. Its protein product is CAGSLLSRGQPQHF. The rearrangement joins TRBV28 to TRBJ1-5; a possible D gene is TRBD1 (5 bases). CDR3 length: 14 residues. Germline V gene data show CDR1 as MDHEN and CDR2 as SYDVKM.

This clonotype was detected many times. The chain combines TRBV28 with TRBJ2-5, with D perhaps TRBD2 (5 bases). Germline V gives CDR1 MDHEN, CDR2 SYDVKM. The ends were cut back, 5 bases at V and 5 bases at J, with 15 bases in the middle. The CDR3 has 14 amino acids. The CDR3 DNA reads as TGTGCCAGCAGTATGGGGAGCCTACGGGAGACCCAGTACTTC. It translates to CASSMGSLRETQYF.

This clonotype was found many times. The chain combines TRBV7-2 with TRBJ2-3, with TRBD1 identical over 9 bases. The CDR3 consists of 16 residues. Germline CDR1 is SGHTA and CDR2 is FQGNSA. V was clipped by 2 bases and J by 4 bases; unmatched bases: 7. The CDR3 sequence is CASSLKGDRVADTQYF. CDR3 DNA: TGTGCCAGCAGCTTAAAGGGGGACAGGGTAGCAGATACGCAGTATTTT.

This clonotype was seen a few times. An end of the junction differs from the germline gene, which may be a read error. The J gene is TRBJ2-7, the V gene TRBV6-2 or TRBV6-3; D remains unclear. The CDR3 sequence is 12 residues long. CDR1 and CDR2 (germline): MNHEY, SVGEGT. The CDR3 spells CASSFVSSEQYF. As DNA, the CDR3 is TGTGCCAGCAGTTTTGTCTCCTCCGAGCAGTACTTC.

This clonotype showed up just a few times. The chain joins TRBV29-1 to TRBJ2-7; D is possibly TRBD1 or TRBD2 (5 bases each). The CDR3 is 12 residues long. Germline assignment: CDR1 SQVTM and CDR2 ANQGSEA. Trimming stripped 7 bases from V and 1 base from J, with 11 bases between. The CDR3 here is CSGGWTSYEQYF. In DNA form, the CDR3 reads TGCAGCGGGGGGTGGACATCCTACGAGCAGTACTTC.

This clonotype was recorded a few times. The DNA of the CDR3 is TGCAGTGCTAGGGACGCCGAGGCCAGGCAGCCCCAGCATTTT. Translated, it gives CSARDAEARQPQHF. The chain is built from TRBV20-1 and TRBJ1-5; no reliable D call. With 3 bases removed from V and 7 bases from J, the gap between germline ends came to 16 bases. This CDR3 spans 14 amino acids. Germline V lookup: CDR1 DFQATT, CDR2 SNEGSKA (reference sequence).

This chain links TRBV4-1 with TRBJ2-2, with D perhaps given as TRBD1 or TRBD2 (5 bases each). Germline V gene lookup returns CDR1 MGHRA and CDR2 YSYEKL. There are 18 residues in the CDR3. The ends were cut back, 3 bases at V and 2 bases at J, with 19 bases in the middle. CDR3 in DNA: TGCGCCAGCAGCCAGCGTGAGCGAGGGGCATATAACACCGGGGAGCTGTTTTTT. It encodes CASSQRERGAYNTGELFF.

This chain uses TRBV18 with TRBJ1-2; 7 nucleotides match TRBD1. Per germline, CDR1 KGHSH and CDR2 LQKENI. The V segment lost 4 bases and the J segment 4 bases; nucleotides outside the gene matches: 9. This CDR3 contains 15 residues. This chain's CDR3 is CASSRNRDSGYGYTF. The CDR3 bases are TGTGCCAGCTCACGCAACCGGGACAGCGGCTATGGCTACACCTTC. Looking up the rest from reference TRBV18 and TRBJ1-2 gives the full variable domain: NAGVMQNPRHLVRRRGQEARLRCSPMKGHSHVYWYRQLPEEGLKFMVYLQKENIIDESGMPKERFSAEFPKEGPSILRIQQVVRGDSAAYFCASSRNRDSGYGYTFGSGTRLTVV.

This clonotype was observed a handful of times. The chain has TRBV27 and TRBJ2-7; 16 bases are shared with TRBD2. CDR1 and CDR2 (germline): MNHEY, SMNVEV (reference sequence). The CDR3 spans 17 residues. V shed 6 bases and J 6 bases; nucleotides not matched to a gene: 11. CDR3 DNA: TGTGCCAGCAGCACGGGACTAGCGGGAGGGCCGGCGGGCGAGCAGTACTTC. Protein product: CASSTGLAGGPAGEQYF.

CDR3 protein: CSARDGTGGGNQPQHF. The CDR3 coding sequence is TGCAGTGCTAGAGATGGGACAGGGGGCGGCAATCAGCCCCAGCATTTT. The rearrangement joins TRBV20-1 to TRBJ1-5; 12 bases are shared with TRBD1. Germline-derived CDR1 and CDR2 are DFQATT and SNEGSKA (reference sequence). This CDR3 spans 16 amino acids. Trimming at V came to 0 bases and at J to 2 bases, leaving 2 bases not matched to a gene.

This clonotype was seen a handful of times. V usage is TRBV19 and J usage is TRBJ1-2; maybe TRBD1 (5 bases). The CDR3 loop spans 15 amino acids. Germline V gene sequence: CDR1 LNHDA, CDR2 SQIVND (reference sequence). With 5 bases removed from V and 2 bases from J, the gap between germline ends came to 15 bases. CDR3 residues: CASSRFETVNYGYTF. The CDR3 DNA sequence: TGTGCCAGTAGTCGATTCGAGACAGTGAACTATGGCTACACCTTC. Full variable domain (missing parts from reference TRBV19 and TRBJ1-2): DGGITQSPKYLFRKEGQNVTLSCEQNLNHDAMYWYRQDPGQGLRLIYYSQIVNDFQKGDIAEGYSVSREKKESFPLTVTSAQKNPTAFYLCASSRFETVNYGYTFGSGTRLTVV.

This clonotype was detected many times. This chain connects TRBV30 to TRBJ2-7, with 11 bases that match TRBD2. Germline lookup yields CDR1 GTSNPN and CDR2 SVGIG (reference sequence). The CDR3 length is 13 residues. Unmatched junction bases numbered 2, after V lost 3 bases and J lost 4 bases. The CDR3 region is CAWSSSGRYEQYF. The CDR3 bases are TGTGCCTGGAGCTCTAGCGGGAGGTACGAGCAGTACTTC.